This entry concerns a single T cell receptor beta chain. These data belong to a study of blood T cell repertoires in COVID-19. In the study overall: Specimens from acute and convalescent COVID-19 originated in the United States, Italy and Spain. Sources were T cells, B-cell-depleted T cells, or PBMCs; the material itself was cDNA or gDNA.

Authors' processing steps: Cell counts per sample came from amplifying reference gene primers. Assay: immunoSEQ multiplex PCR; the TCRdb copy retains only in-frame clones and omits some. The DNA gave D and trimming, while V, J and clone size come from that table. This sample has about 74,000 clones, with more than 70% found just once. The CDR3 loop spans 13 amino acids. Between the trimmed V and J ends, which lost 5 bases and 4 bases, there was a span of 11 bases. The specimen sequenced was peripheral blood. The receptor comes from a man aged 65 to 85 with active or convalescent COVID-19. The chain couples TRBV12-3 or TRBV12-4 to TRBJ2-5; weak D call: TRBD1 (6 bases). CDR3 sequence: CASSTQGPETQYF. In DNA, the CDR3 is TGTGCCAGCAGTACACAGGGTCCAGAGACCCAGTACTTC.